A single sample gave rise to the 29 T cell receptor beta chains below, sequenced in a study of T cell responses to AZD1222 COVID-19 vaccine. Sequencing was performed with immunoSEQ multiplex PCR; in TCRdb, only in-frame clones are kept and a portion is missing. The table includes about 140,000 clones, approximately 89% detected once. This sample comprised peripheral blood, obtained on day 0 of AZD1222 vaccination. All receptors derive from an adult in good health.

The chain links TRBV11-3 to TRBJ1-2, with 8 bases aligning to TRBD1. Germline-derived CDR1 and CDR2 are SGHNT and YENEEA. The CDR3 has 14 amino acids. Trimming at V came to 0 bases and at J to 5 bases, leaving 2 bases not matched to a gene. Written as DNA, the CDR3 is TGTGCCAGCAGCTTAGAGGGACAGGCATATGGCTACACCTTC. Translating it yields CASSLEGQAYGYTF.

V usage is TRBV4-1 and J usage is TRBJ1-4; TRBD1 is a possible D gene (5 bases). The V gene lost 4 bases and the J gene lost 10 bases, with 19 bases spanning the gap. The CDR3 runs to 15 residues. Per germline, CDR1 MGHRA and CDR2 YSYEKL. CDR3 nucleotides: TGCGCCAGCAGCCCGAGGGACGGTTGGGGTGGAAAACTGTTTTTT. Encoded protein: CASSPRDGWGGKLFF.

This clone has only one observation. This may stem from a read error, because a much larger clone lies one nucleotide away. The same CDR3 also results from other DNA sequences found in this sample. For the CDR3, the DNA is TGTGCCAGCAGCTTAATGGGGGGCCCCGGGGAGCTGTTTTTT. It codes for CASSLMGGPGELFF. The rearrangement joins TRBV7-3 to TRBJ2-2; perhaps D is TRBD1 or TRBD2 (6 bases each). V lost 1 base, J lost 6 bases, and 9 bases lay in between. Germline V gene lookup returns CDR1 SGHTA and CDR2 FQGTGA. The CDR3 has 14 residues.

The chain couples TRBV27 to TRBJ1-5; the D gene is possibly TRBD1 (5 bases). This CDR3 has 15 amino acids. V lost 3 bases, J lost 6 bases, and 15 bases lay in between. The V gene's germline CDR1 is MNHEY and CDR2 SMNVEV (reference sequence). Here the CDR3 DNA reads TGTGCCAGCAGTTTGGGGGGGGTTGGGGGTCAGCCCCAGCATTTT. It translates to CASSLGGVGGQPQHF.

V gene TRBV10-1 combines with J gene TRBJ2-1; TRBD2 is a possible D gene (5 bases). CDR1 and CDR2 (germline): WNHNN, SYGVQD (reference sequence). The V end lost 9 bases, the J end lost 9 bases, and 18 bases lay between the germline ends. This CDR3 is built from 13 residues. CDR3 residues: CASLGRAESEQFF. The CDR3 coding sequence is TGCGCCAGTCTTGGGCGGGCGGAGAGTGAGCAGTTCTTC.

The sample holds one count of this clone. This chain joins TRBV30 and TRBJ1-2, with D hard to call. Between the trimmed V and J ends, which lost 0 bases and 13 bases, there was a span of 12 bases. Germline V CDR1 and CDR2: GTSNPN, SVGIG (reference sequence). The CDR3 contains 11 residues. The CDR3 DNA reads TGTGCCTGGAGTGTAAGTGAGGAGGTCACCTTC. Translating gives CAWSVSEEVTF.

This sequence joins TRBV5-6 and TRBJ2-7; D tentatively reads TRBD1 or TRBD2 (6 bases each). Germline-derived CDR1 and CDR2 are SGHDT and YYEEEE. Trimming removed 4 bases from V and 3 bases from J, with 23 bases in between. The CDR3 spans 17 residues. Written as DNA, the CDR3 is TGTGCCAGCAGCGACGGAGGGGGAAGCGGAGCCCTCTACGAGCAGTACTTC. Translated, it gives CASSDGGGSGALYEQYF.

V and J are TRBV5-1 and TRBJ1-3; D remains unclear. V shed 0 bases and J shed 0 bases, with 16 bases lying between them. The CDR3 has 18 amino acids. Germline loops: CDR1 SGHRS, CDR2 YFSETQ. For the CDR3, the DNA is TGCGCCAGCAGCTTGGGGGCGGATTCCTTCAACTCTGGAAACACCATATATTTT. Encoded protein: CASSLGADSFNSGNTIYF.

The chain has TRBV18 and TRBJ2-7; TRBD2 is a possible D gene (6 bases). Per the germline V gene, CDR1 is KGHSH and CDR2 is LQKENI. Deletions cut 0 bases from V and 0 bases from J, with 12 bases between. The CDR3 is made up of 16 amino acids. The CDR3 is CASSPPSGGTSYEQYF. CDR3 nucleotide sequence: TGTGCCAGCTCACCACCAAGCGGAGGGACCTCCTACGAGCAGTACTTC.

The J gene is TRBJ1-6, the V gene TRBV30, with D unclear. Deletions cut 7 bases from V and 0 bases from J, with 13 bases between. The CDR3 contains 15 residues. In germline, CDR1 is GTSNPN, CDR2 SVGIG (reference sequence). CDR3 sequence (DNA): TGTGCCTCCTCATCCATGAGCTCCTATAATTCACCCCTCCACTTT. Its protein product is CASSSMSSYNSPLHF.

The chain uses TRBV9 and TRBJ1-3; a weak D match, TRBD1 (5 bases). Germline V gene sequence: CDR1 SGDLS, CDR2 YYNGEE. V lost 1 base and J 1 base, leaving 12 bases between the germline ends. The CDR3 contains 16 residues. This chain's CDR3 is CASSVTPGGSGNTIYF. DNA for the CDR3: TGTGCCAGCAGCGTAACCCCGGGGGGGTCTGGAAACACCATATATTTT. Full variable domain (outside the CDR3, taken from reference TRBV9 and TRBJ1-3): DSGVTQTPKHLITATGQRVTLRCSPRSGDLSVYWYQQSLDQGLQFLIQYYNGEERAKGNILERFSAQQFPDLHSELNLSSLELGDSALYFCASSVTPGGSGNTIYFGEGSWLTVV.

The CDR3 is CASSDHSGGAYEQYF. CDR3 sequence (DNA): TGTGCCAGCAGTGACCATAGCGGGGGAGCCTACGAGCAGTACTTC. The V and J genes are TRBV6-4 and TRBJ2-7, with 9 bases identical to TRBD2. CDR1 and CDR2 from the germline V gene are MRHNA and SNTAGT. This CDR3 is built from 15 residues. V was clipped by 2 bases and J by 2 bases; unmatched bases: 4.

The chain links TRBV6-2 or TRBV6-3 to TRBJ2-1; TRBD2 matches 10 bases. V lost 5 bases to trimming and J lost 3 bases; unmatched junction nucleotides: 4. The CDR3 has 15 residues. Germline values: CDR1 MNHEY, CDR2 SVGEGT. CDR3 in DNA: TGTGCCAGCAGTAAACTAGCGGGGCTCTACAATGAGCAGTTCTTC. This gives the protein CASSKLAGLYNEQFF.

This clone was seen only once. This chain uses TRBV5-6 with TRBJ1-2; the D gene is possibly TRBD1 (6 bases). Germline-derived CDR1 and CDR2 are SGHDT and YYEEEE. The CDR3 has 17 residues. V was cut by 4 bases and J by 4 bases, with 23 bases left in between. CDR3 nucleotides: TGTGCCAGCAGCCCCGGAGGGAGTAGGACAGCCTTCTATGGCTACACCTTC. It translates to CASSPGGSRTAFYGYTF.

CDR3 loop: CASSLDRDGGEKLFF. The CDR3 nucleotides are TGTGCCAGCAGCTTAGACCGGGACGGCGGGGAAAAACTGTTTTTT. V usage is TRBV13 and J usage is TRBJ1-4; D is possibly TRBD1 (5 bases). Trimming shortened V by 1 base and J by 8 bases, and 14 bases separated the two germline ends. The CDR3 has 15 residues. Per the germline V gene, CDR1 is PRHDT and CDR2 is FYEKMQ (reference sequence).

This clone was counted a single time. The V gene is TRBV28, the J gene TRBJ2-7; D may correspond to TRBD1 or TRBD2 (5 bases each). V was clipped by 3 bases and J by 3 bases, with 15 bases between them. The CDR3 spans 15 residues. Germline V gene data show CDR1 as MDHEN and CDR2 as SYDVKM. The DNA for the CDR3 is TGTGCCAGCAGTTTCTCTGGGGGATATATCTACGAGCAGTACTTC. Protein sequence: CASSFSGGYIYEQYF.

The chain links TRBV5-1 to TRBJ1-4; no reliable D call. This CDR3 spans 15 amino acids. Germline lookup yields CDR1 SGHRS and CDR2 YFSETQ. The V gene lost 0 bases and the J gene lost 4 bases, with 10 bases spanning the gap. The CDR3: CASSLGGGYNEKLFF. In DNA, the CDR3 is TGCGCCAGCAGCTTGGGCGGAGGGTATAATGAAAAACTGTTTTTT.

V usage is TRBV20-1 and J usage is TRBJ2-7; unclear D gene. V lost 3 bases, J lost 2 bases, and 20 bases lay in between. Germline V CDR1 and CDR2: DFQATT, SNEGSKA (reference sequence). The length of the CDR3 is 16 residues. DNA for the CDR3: TGCAGTGCTAGTTTCCTCTCCGATCTGCACGCCTACGAGCAGTACTTC. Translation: CSASFLSDLHAYEQYF.

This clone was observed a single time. Here the CDR3 DNA reads TGTGCCAGCAGCCAAGATAAAAACAGGGGGCCATACAATGAGCAGTTCTTC. Its translation: CASSQDKNRGPYNEQFF. The rearrangement uses TRBV4-2 and TRBJ2-1, with TRBD1 matching 9 bases. The CDR3 totals 17 residues. V lost 0 bases and J lost 4; bases outside the gene matches: 7. Germline-derived CDR1 and CDR2 are LGHNA and YNFKEQ.

CDR3 DNA: TGCAGTGCTATCGGACAGATTGAAGCTTTCTTT. Translated, it gives CSAIGQIEAFF. The chain couples TRBV20-1 to TRBJ1-1; D is perhaps TRBD1 (6 bases). The ends were cut back, 4 bases at V and 7 bases at J, with 10 bases in the middle. The CDR3 is made up of 11 amino acids. CDR1 and CDR2 (germline): DFQATT, SNEGSKA (reference sequence).

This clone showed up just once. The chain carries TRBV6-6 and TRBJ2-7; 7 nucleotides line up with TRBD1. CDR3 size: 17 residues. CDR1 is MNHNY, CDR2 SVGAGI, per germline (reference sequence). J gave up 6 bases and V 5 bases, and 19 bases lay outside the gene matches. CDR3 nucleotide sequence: TGTGCCAGCAGTCTCAACTCCGGCCTACAGGGGCCTCTCGAGCAGTACTTC. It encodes CASSLNSGLQGPLEQYF.

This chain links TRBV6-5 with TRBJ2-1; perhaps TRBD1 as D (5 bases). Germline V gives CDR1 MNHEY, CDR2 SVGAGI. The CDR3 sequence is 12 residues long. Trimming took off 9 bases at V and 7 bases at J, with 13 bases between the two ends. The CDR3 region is CASAYRLNEQFF. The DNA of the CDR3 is TGTGCCAGTGCCTACAGGTTGAATGAGCAGTTCTTC.

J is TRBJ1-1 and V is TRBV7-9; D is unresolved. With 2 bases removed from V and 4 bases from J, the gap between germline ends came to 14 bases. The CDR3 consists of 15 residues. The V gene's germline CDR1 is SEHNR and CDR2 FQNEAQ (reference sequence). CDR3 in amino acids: CASSLFESSGTEAFF. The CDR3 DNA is TGTGCCAGCAGCTTATTCGAGTCGAGCGGCACTGAAGCTTTCTTT.

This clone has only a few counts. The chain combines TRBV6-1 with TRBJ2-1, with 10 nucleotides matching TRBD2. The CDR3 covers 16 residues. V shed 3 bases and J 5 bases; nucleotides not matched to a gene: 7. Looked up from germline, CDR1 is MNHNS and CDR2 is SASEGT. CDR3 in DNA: TGTGCCAGCAGTGATTCTATAGCGGGGGGAAACAATGAGCAGTTCTTC. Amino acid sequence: CASSDSIAGGNNEQFF.

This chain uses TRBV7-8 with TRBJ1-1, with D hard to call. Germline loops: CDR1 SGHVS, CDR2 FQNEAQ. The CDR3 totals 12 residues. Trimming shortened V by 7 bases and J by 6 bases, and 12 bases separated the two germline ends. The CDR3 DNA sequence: TGTGCCAGCACCCGAGGTCCCCCTGAAGCTTTCTTT. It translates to CASTRGPPEAFF.

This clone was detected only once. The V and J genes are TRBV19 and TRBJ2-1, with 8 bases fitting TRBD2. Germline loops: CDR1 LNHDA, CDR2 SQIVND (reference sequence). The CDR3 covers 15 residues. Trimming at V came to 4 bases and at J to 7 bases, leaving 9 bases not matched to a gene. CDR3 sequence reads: CASSTKGLVLNEQFF. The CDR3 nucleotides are TGTGCCAGTAGTACGAAGGGACTAGTCCTGAATGAGCAGTTCTTC.

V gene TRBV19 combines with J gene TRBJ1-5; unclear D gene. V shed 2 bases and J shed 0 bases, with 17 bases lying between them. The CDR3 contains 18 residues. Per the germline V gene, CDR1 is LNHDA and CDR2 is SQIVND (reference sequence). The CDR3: CASSISLYAGHSNQPQHF. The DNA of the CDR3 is TGTGCCAGTAGTATAAGTCTCTATGCAGGCCATAGCAATCAGCCCCAGCATTTT.

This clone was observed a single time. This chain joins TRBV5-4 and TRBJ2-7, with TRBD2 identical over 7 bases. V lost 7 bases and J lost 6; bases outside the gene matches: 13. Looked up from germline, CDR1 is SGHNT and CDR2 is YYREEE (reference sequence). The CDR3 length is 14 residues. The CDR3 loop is CASLSWGSGAEQYF. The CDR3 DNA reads TGTGCCAGCTTATCATGGGGCAGCGGGGCCGAGCAGTACTTC. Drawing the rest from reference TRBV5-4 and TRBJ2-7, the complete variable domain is ETGVTQSPTHLIKTRGQQVTLRCSSQSGHNTVSWYQQALGQGPQFIFQYYREEENGRGNFPPRFSGLQFPNYSSELNVNALELDDSALYLCASLSWGSGAEQYFGPGTRLTVT.

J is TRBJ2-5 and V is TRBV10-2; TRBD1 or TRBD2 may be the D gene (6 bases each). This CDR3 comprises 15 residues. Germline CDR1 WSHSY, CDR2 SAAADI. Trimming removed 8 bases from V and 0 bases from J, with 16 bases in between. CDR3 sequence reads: CASGTSGLYQETQYF. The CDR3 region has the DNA TGCGCCAGCGGGACAAGCGGGTTGTACCAAGAGACCCAGTACTTC.